This entry lists 24 T cell receptor beta chains sequenced from one sample in a study of T cells in Graves' hyperthyroidism and ophthalmopathy. The TCR beta CDR3 regions underwent amplification using RNA transcripts as the source. Using the HTBI primer set, a first-round RT-PCR was run on the TCR CDR3. TCRdb reprocessed the multiplex PCR reads via MiXCR and lists one record per CDR3 protein. The sample has hundreds of thousands of distinct CDR3 sequences; about 14% are singletons. Material: blood. Receptor source: a man between 18 and 35 years old with Graves' ophthalmopathy.

This rearrangement joins TRBV5-1 to TRBJ2-6, with 8 bases fitting TRBD2. Germline values: CDR1 SGHRS, CDR2 YFSETQ. Trimming removed 0 bases from V and 0 bases from J; junction bases left unmatched: 8. This CDR3 is 19 amino acids long. CDR3 region: CASSLVAGGLSSGANVLTF. The CDR3 coding sequence is TGCGCCAGCAGCTTGGTTGCGGGGGGCCTTAGCTCTGGGGCCAACGTCCTGACTTTC.

The gene calls are TRBV11-2 and TRBJ2-1, with 9 bases identical to TRBD2. This CDR3 comprises 16 residues. The V gene's germline CDR1 is SGHAT and CDR2 FQNNGV. V shed 5 bases and J 3 bases; nucleotides not matched to a gene: 8. The CDR3 region has the DNA TGTGCCAGCAGCCCAAGCGGGAGGATTCTCTACAATGAGCAGTTCTTC. Protein: CASSPSGRILYNEQFF.

This clonotype came up many times. V and J are TRBV2 and TRBJ2-4, with D uncertain. In germline, CDR1 is SNHLY, CDR2 FYNNEI. The CDR3 is 14 residues long. V lost 8 bases, J lost 1 base, and 12 bases lay in between. The CDR3 DNA sequence: TGTGCCAGCTATAGCTTATTGGCCAAAAACATTCAGTACTTC. It codes for CASYSLLAKNIQYF.

This clonotype occurred a few times. V and J are TRBV7-3 and TRBJ1-1, with D possibly TRBD1 on 5 matching bases. The CDR3 covers 15 residues. The germline V gene has CDR1 SGHTA and CDR2 FQGTGA. Trimming stripped 6 bases from V and 3 bases from J, with 17 bases between. CDR3 sequence (DNA): TGTGCCAGCAGACTAGTGGCGGGGCTGGACACTGAAGCTTTCTTT. This codes for CASRLVAGLDTEAFF.

The gene calls are TRBV2 and TRBJ2-2; 12 bases map to TRBD2. The CDR3 is 16 amino acids. Germline V gene sequence: CDR1 SNHLY, CDR2 FYNNEI. V lost 4 bases to trimming and J lost 7 bases; unmatched junction nucleotides: 7. The CDR3 is CASSASSGGAVGELFF. CDR3 sequence (DNA): TGTGCCAGCAGTGCCTCTAGCGGGGGGGCCGTCGGGGAGCTGTTTTTT.

Of note for this clonotype: The DNA is left out, because the CDR3 cannot be placed on it with certainty; the CDR3 is given as TCRdb lists it. V and J are TRBV11-2 and TRBJ1-6; the table assigns TRBD1, which was not confirmed against the DNA. Germline-derived CDR1 and CDR2 are SGHAT and FQNNGV. Ends included, the CDR3 has 21 residues. CDR3 residues: CASSLRADGGFFGQGPSPLHF.

The sample holds a few counts of this clonotype. This chain joins TRBV30 and TRBJ1-6; D is ambiguous. V was cut by 3 bases and J by 7 bases, with 25 bases left in between. Germline assignment: CDR1 GTSNPN and CDR2 SVGIG (reference sequence). CDR3 length: 18 amino acids. The DNA for the CDR3 is TGTGCCTGGAGGGGATCTTCGGTAGGCACTCGACGGAATTCACCCCTCCACTTT. Translated, it gives CAWRGSSVGTRRNSPLHF.

The sample holds a few counts of this clonotype. The chain uses TRBV29-1 and TRBJ2-2; D call uncertain. V dropped 2 bases and J dropped 5 bases, with 6 bases sitting between them. The germline CDR1 and CDR2 sequences are SQVTM and ANQGSEA. This CDR3 has 12 residues. CDR3 nucleotide sequence: TGCAGCGTTGAAACGGGTACCGGGGAGCTGTTTTTT. Its translation is CSVETGTGELFF.

This clonotype came up many times. V usage is TRBV7-8 and J usage is TRBJ2-5; D is uncertain. The CDR3 spans 16 residues. Germline V lookup: CDR1 SGHVS, CDR2 FQNEAQ. V was pared by 0 bases and J by 1 base, with 12 bases between. Written as DNA, the CDR3 is TGTGCCAGCAGCTTAGCCCGTGGGTCCAGCCAAGAGACCCAGTACTTC. This codes for CASSLARGSSQETQYF.

The chain combines TRBV11-2 with TRBJ1-2; 7 bases line up with TRBD1. Germline V gives CDR1 SGHAT, CDR2 FQNNGV. Trimming removed 5 bases from V and 7 bases from J; junction bases left unmatched: 10. The CDR3 is 14 amino acids. CDR3 in amino acids: CASSQDETGFGYTF. As DNA, the CDR3 is TGTGCCAGCAGCCAAGACGAGACAGGGTTTGGCTACACCTTC.

This chain links TRBV7-2 with TRBJ2-1, with 13 positions matching TRBD2. This CDR3 has 15 residues. CDR1 and CDR2 (germline): SGHTA, FQGNSA. V lost 6 bases to trimming and J lost 8 bases; unmatched junction nucleotides: 7. The CDR3 DNA is TGTGCCAGCAGTGAAGGACTAGCGGGAGATCATGAGCAGTTCTTC. Amino acid sequence: CASSEGLAGDHEQFF.

In its sample, this clonotype was seen a few times. The chain employs TRBV7-9 and TRBJ2-7, with a weak D call TRBD2 (6 bases). Germline V lookup: CDR1 SEHNR, CDR2 FQNEAQ (reference sequence). The ends were cut back, 1 base at V and 1 base at J, with 14 bases in the middle. The CDR3 is 16 amino acids. Here the CDR3 reads CASSLVSWGTSYEQYF. CDR3 nucleotide sequence: TGTGCCAGCAGCTTAGTATCTTGGGGGACTTCCTACGAGCAGTACTTC.

This clonotype has ten or more counts. The chain carries TRBV11-2 and TRBJ2-3, with TRBD2 matching over 8 bases. The V segment lost 2 bases and the J segment 1 base; nucleotides outside the gene matches: 5. The CDR3 totals 16 residues. The V gene's germline CDR1 is SGHAT and CDR2 FQNNGV. The CDR3 loop is CASSLLSGGGTDTQYF. CDR3 coding DNA: TGTGCCAGCAGCTTACTCTCGGGGGGGGGCACAGATACGCAGTATTTT.

This clonotype was counted ten times or more. The chain recombines TRBV11-2 with TRBJ2-7; no clear D gene. CDR3 length equals 14 residues. With 0 bases removed from V and 1 base from J, the gap between germline ends came to 7 bases. The germline V gene has CDR1 SGHAT and CDR2 FQNNGV. The CDR3, as DNA: TGTGCCAGCAGCTTAGACCCCGGGTCCTACGAGCAGTACTTC. This translates into CASSLDPGSYEQYF. Together with reference TRBV11-2 and TRBJ2-7, the CDR3 gives the full variable domain: EAGVAQSPRYKIIEKRQSVAFWCNPISGHATLYWYQQILGQGPKLLIQFQNNGVVDDSQLPKDRFSAERLKGVDSTLKIQPAKLEDSAVYLCASSLDPGSYEQYFGPGTRLTVT.

This clonotype was picked up a small number of times. V usage is TRBV20-1 and J usage is TRBJ2-1; the D gene is possibly TRBD2 (5 bases). Germline CDR1 and CDR2: DFQATT and SNEGSKA (reference sequence). Trimming pared 6 bases from V and 5 bases from J, leaving 20 bases between. The CDR3 is 15 residues long. CDR3 residues: CSAVILVEGDNEQFF. The CDR3 DNA reads TGCAGTGCCGTCATACTGGTCGAGGGAGACAATGAGCAGTTCTTC.

To note about this clonotype: A much larger clone is a single base away; this may be a read error. The chain is built from TRBV3-1 and TRBJ1-1; maybe TRBD1 (6 bases). CDR1 and CDR2 (germline): LGHDT, YNNKEL (reference sequence). The CDR3 runs 16 residues. V dropped 4 bases and J dropped 1 base, with 16 bases sitting between them. CDR3: CASSLTTVGGNTEAFF. The CDR3 nucleotides read TGTGCCAGCAGCCTCACGACTGTAGGGGGGAACACTGAAGCTTTCTTT. Looking up the rest from reference TRBV3-1 and TRBJ1-1 gives the full variable domain: DTAVSQTPKYLVTQMGNDKSIKCEQNLGHDTMYWYKQDSKKFLKIMFSYNNKELIINETVPNRFSPKSPDKAHLNLHINSLELGDSAVYFCASSLTTVGGNTEAFFGQGTRLTVV.

The V call is TRBV10-1, the J call TRBJ1-2; a weak D match, TRBD1 (5 bases). This CDR3 has 13 residues. Trimming cost V 7 bases and J 3 bases, with 12 bases left between them. Germline V gene lookup returns CDR1 WNHNN and CDR2 SYGVQD (reference sequence). CDR3 sequence (DNA): TGCGCCAGCAAAGCAGGGCGGGACTATGGCTACACCTTC. This codes for CASKAGRDYGYTF.

The chain recombines TRBV9 with TRBJ1-6; a weak D match, TRBD1 (6 bases). CDR1 and CDR2 from the germline V gene are SGDLS and YYNGEE. Trimming shortened V by 2 bases and J by 10 bases, and 13 bases separated the two germline ends. The CDR3 is 14 residues long. CDR3 sequence reads: CASSVTGLGSPLHF. The DNA for the CDR3 is TGTGCCAGCAGCGTTACAGGGCTAGGCTCACCCCTCCACTTT.

This clonotype was observed at least ten times. The CDR3 DNA follows: TGCTCAATTCCGGGACTAGCTTCCTACGAGCAGTACTTC. As protein: CSIPGLASYEQYF. The chain carries TRBV20-1 and TRBJ2-7, with TRBD2 matching over 9 bases. Per the germline V gene, CDR1 is DFQATT and CDR2 is SNEGSKA (reference sequence). This CDR3 has 13 amino acids.

This clonotype was picked up a small number of times. The chain couples TRBV30 to TRBJ1-2; possibly TRBD1 for D (6 bases). Germline CDR1 is GTSNPN and CDR2 is SVGIG (reference sequence). This CDR3 is built from 13 residues. V was trimmed by 3 bases and J by 7 bases, leaving 15 bases between them. CDR3 sequence (DNA): TGTGCCTGGAGCCGCCTGGGGGGGGCTGGCTACACCTTC. This encodes CAWSRLGGAGYTF.

This clonotype was counted only a few times. The chain joins TRBV7-6 to TRBJ1-6; no reliable D call. The CDR3 totals 13 residues. Trimming pared 4 bases from V and 7 bases from J, leaving 8 bases between. Germline CDR1 reads SGHVS; CDR2 reads FNYEAQ. CDR3: CASSSMGNSPLHF. The CDR3 DNA is TGTGCCAGCAGCTCCATGGGAAATTCACCCCTCCACTTT.

This clonotype has more than one count but fewer than ten. This rearrangement joins TRBV27 to TRBJ2-1, with 7 nucleotides matching TRBD1. The CDR3 sequence is 14 residues long. The germline gives CDR1 MNHEY, CDR2 SMNVEV (reference sequence). V lost 8 bases and J lost 5; bases outside the gene matches: 9. CDR3 region: CASLNRDSNNEQFF. The CDR3 DNA is TGTGCCAGCCTAAACCGGGACAGTAACAATGAGCAGTTCTTC.

There are many counts of this clonotype. The V and J genes are TRBV6-5 and TRBJ2-7, with D possibly matching TRBD1 (5 bases). The CDR3 is 14 amino acids. The germline CDR1 and CDR2 sequences are MNHEY and SVGAGI. V shed 2 bases and J shed 2 bases, with 10 bases lying between them. CDR3 nucleotide sequence: TGTGCCAGCAGTTACCACAGGCCTGCCTACGAGCAGTACTTC. Translated: CASSYHRPAYEQYF.

The chain links TRBV20-1 to TRBJ1-5; maybe TRBD1 (6 bases). CDR3 size: 15 residues. The ends were cut back, 2 bases at V and 6 bases at J, with 17 bases in the middle. Germline V gene lookup returns CDR1 DFQATT and CDR2 SNEGSKA (reference sequence). The CDR3 DNA reads as TGCAGTGCTAGACCCGTCAGGGGTAGGGGTCAGCCCCAGCATTTT. It codes for CSARPVRGRGQPQHF.